This is a list of T cell receptor beta chains from one sample in a study of cytomegalovirus exposure and HLA in healthy donors. Assay used: immunoSEQ multiplex PCR; TCRdb lists only in-frame clones, some missing. The data contain under 90,000 clones, 75% of them seen just once; the ten biggest clones take up approximately 2.3%. The sample consisted of PBMCs. These receptors all come from a man between 40 and 49 years old in good health and CMV-seronegative. Both conserved end residues are part of each CDR3. A D gene is named only where the DNA matches it firmly. Clone size is given for some rows only: seen once, a few or many times, or a class if the clone is expanded.

cdr3_aa cdr3_nt d_call clone_size j_call v_call
CASSPPAGELFF TGTGCCAGTAGCCCGCCGGCCGGGGAGCTGTTTTTT NA NA TRBJ2-2 TRBV19
CASSPGQGTYEQYF TGTGCCAGCAGCCCAGGACAGGGCACCTACGAGCAGTACTTC TRBD1 NA TRBJ2-7 TRBV7-2
CASSLGTAWEQYF TGTGCCAGCAGCTTAGGGACAGCATGGGAGCAGTACTTC NA NA TRBJ2-7 TRBV7-9
CASIRAAEGYGYTF TGTGCCAGCATCCGGGCCGCAGAGGGCTATGGCTACACCTTC NA once TRBJ1-2 TRBV28
CASSQDRAGSTDTQYF TGCGCCAGCAGCCAAGATCGCGCGGGGAGCACAGATACGCAGTATTTT NA NA TRBJ2-3 TRBV4-1
CARSPISRQGAYTGELFF TGTGCCAGAAGCCCGATTTCACGGCAGGGGGCTTACACCGGGGAGCTGTTTTTT TRBD1 NA TRBJ2-2 TRBV5-3
CAARGLAGLVDEQYF TGTGCCGCCCGTGGACTAGCGGGATTGGTCGACGAGCAGTACTTC TRBD2 NA TRBJ2-7 TRBV6-6
CASSEARQGKYEQYF TGTGCCAGCAGTGAAGCGCGGCAGGGGAAGTACGAGCAGTACTTC NA NA TRBJ2-7 TRBV6-1
CASSPVPGQGPNTEAFF TGTGCCAGCAGCCCCGTCCCGGGACAGGGACCGAACACTGAAGCTTTCTTT TRBD1 NA TRBJ1-1 TRBV7-9
CASSGTDRGPSRAFF TGTGCCAGTAGTGGAACGGACAGGGGGCCCAGTAGGGCTTTCTTT TRBD1 NA TRBJ1-1 TRBV19
CASSRKLAGEQFF TGTGCTAGCAGCCGAAAACTAGCGGGGGAGCAGTTCTTC TRBD2 NA TRBJ2-1 TRBV7-7
CASSYSTGVRAYEQYF TGTGCCAGCAGTTACTCGACAGGGGTGAGAGCCTACGAGCAGTACTTC TRBD1 NA TRBJ2-7 TRBV6-5
CASSQAIAGFDYEQYF TGCGCCAGCAGCCAAGCGATAGCGGGATTTGACTACGAGCAGTACTTC TRBD2 NA TRBJ2-7 TRBV4-1
CASSLTGQGYNEQFF TGCGCCAGCAGCTTGACGGGACAGGGCTACAATGAGCAGTTCTTC TRBD1 NA TRBJ2-1 TRBV5-1
CASSIPSRPGGSNEQFF TGTGCCAGCAGCATCCCTTCTAGGCCCGGAGGGTCGAATGAGCAGTTCTTC NA NA TRBJ2-1 TRBV7-8
CASSGRDRGFNQPQHF TGTGCCAGCAGTGGCCGGGACAGGGGGTTCAATCAGCCCCAGCATTTT TRBD1 NA TRBJ1-5 TRBV6-1
CASSSGQINYGYTF TGCGCCAGCAGCTCCGGACAGATAAACTATGGCTACACCTTC NA NA TRBJ1-2 TRBV5-1
CASSPDSTGELFF TGTGCCAGCTCGCCTGACAGCACCGGGGAGCTGTTTTTT NA once TRBJ2-2 TRBV18
CASSQDLPQGRITATNYGYTF TGCGCCAGCAGCCAAGATCTTCCGCAGGGCCGGATTACCGCGACAAACTATGGCTACACCTTC NA NA TRBJ1-2 TRBV4-1
CASSVASAAAEAFF TGTGCCAGCAGCGTAGCGTCGGCTGCGGCTGAAGCTTTCTTT NA NA TRBJ1-1 TRBV9
CASSLERAVAGELFF TGTGCCAGCAGTCTGGAGCGGGCGGTAGCCGGGGAGCTGTTTTTT NA NA TRBJ2-2 TRBV5-6
CASSRQGETDTQYF TGTGCCAGCAGTCGGCAGGGCGAAACAGATACGCAGTATTTT NA NA TRBJ2-3 TRBV28
CASSIMGRHQPQHF TGTGCCAGTAGTATAATGGGCAGGCATCAGCCCCAGCATTTT NA few TRBJ1-5 TRBV19
CASSQLATRGVQPQHF TGCGCCAGCAGCCAACTAGCCACCAGGGGGGTTCAGCCCCAGCATTTT TRBD1 few TRBJ1-5 TRBV4-1
CAWSTLAGGNEQYF TGTGCCTGGAGTACCCTAGCGGGTGGGAACGAGCAGTACTTC TRBD2 NA TRBJ2-7 TRBV30
CSVGDRAHETQYF TGCAGCGTTGGTGACAGGGCACACGAGACCCAGTACTTC TRBD1 NA TRBJ2-5 TRBV29-1
CASSLPTEPPEAFF TGTGCCAGCAGTTTACCCACAGAGCCCCCTGAAGCTTTCTTT NA NA TRBJ1-1 TRBV28
CASSLEAGEYEQYF TGTGCCAGCAGCTTGGAGGCAGGGGAGTACGAGCAGTACTTC NA NA TRBJ2-7 TRBV5-6
CASSLAGGTNEKLFF TGTGCCAGCAGCTTAGCCGGGGGAACTAATGAAAAACTGTTTTTT NA few TRBJ1-4 TRBV11-2